The T cell receptor beta chain described here comes from a study of neoadjuvant anti-PD-1 for oral cavity cancer. In the study overall: Before surgery, most patients got three to four biweekly 3 mg/kg nivolumab doses. Around day 43, patients without progression received a fourth nivolumab dose before surgery.

Specified time point: after neoadjuvant nivolumab, at surgical resection. Profiling relied on immunoSEQ multiplex PCR, and the TCRdb table lists in-frame clones only, not all of them. Among fewer than 90,000 clones listed, around 84% were seen once. This clone was observed a handful of times. Germline CDR1 and CDR2: LNHDA and SQIVND (reference sequence). The CDR3 sequence is 14 residues long. The V and J ends lost 4 bases and 6 bases, in that order; junction bases with no gene match: 9. This material consisted of PBMCs, taken after nivolumab (anti-PD-1) treatment. V usage is TRBV19 and J usage is TRBJ2-7; 7 bases agree with TRBD1. The sequence came from a person between 35 and 79 years old with oral cavity squamous cell carcinoma. The CDR3 DNA reads TGTGCCAGTAGTAAACGACAGGGAGATTTCGAGCAGTACTTC. Translating gives CASSKRQGDFEQYF.